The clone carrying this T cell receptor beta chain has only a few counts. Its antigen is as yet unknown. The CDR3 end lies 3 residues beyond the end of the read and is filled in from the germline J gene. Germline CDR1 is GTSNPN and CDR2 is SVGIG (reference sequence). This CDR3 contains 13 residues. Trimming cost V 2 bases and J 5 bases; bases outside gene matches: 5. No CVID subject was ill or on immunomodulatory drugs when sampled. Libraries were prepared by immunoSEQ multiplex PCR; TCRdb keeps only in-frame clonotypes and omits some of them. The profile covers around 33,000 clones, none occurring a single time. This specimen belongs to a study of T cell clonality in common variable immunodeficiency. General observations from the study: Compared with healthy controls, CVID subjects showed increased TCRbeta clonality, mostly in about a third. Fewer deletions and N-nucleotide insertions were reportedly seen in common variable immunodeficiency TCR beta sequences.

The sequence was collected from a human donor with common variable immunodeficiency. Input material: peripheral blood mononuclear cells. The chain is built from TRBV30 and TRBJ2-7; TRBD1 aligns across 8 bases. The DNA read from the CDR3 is TGTGCCTGGAGTAGCGGACAGGGCAACGAG. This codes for CAWSSGQGNE. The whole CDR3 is CAWSSGQGNEQYF.